Reported below is one T cell receptor beta chain. The clone's antigen remains unknown. No much larger clonotype is one base removed from it; base qualities were not supplied. This sample was included in a study of T cells after yellow fever vaccination (dated by TCRdb to the late 2010s). General notes on the study: The SMART-Seq v4 Ultra Low Input RNA kit was used to prepare libraries from fractions with low cell numbers. Bulk PBMC replicates and cell subsets were isolated from blood drawn at multiple timepoints before and after both primary and secondary immunization. Two healthy male donors made up the cohort, one aged 18 to 29 years and the other aged 30 to 40 years. To track T-cell clones before and after primary and booster YFV17D yellow fever vaccination, bulk TCR alpha and beta repertoires were sequenced longitudinally.

TCR cDNA was made using 5'RACE template switching, a step that added a universal primer site and unique molecular identifiers. Priming of cDNA synthesis was performed from both the TCR alpha and TCR beta constant segments. Libraries were amplified in two PCR steps, with sample barcodes and sequencing adapters added in the second step. Libraries were sequenced on Illumina HiSeq 2500 (2x100 bp) or NovaSeq (2x150 bp). In the source study's methods: MIGEC handled demultiplexing of reads and collapsing into UMI consensus sequences, while MiXCR performed V(D)J alignment. Vaccine-responding clonotypes were defined with edgeR using replicate PBMC samples, requiring FDR below 0.01 and a log2 fold change above 5 up to day 15. Each bulk clonotype was labeled CD4 or CD8 based on which sequenced repertoire, CD4 or CD8, contained the clonotype at higher abundance. TCRdb applied fastp at Q25 and MiXCR to the public reads, then kept only in-frame beta chains. One record per CDR3 amino acid sequence lists the most common genes and DNA. TCRdb's processing, not the authors' own work, is the source of the V and J calls. This sample comprises 110,000 to 150,000 distinct CDR3 sequences, 5% to 8% of them detected only once. The top ten hold approximately 0.61% of the sample.

The CDR3 runs 15 amino acids, cysteine and phenylalanine included. The DNA shown is the 45-base CDR3, in frame from base 1. V has 6 bases trimmed and J has 3 bases trimmed; junction bases matching no gene number 8. Reading the germline V gene gives CDR1 SGHTA and CDR2 FQGNSA. The sample's treatment or condition label, in plain terms: live attenuated yellow fever vaccine strain. PBMCs were isolated from peripheral blood using a standard Ficoll-Paque protocol. Dynabeads CD4 and CD8 positive selection kits were used to isolate the CD4 and CD8 T-cell fractions. RNA was extracted with TriZol from bulk PBMCs, CD4 and CD8 fractions, and dextramer-positive and dextramer-negative fractions. Study-wide findings and limitations: Because abundant contaminating clonotypes from the bulk population could be contained in FACS-sorted repertoires, computational filtering was required. After the booster, most of the clones that had expanded following primary vaccination were detected again (approximately 95% of CD4 and roughly 90% of CD8), which suggests that memory was broadly maintained. A small share of clonotypes occurred in both CD4 and CD8 compartments, likely arising from convergent recombination. Compared with the primary T-cell response, the secondary T-cell response was weaker but faster, peaking on day 5 rather than day 15. Only a couple of donors were included in the study, so the extent to which the findings can be generalized is limited.

The rearrangement joined TRBV7-2 to TRBJ2-5; 9 bases in the middle match TRBD2. The sample was CD4+ T cells sorted from PBMCs, taken 10 days after the yellow fever booster vaccination. The receptor comes from a man aged 30-40 years who received the YFV17D yellow fever vaccine. Here the CDR3 is given as CASSSTSGYKETQYF. Here is the DNA: TGTGCCAGCAGTTCGACTAGCGGATACAAAGAGACCCAGTACTTC.